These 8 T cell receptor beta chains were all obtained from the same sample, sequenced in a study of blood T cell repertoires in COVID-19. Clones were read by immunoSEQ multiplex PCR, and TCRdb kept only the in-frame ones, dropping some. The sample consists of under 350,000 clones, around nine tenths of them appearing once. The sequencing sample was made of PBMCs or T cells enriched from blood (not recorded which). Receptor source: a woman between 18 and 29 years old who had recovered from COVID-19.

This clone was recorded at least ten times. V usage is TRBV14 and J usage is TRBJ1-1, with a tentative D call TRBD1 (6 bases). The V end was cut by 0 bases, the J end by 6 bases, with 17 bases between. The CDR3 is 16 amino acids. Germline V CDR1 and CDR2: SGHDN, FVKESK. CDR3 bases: TGTGCCAGCAGCCAAGAGCTTTTAGGTGACAGGTCTGAAGCTTTCTTT. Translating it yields CASSQELLGDRSEAFF.

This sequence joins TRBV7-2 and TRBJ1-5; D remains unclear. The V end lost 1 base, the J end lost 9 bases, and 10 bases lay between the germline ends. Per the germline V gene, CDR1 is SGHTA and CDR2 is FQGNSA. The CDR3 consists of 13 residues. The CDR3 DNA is TGTGCCAGCAGCTTAGTCCCTTCAGGGCCCCAGCATTTT. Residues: CASSLVPSGPQHF.

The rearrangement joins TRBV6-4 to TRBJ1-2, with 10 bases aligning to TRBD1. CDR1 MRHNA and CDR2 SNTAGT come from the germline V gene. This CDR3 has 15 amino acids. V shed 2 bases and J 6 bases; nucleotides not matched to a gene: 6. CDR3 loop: CASSDPGTGVDGYTF. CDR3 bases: TGTGCCAGCAGTGACCCCGGGACAGGGGTCGATGGCTACACCTTC.

The CDR3 sequence is CAWSRGLGEDNEQFF. CDR3 nucleotides: TGTGCCTGGAGTAGGGGACTGGGAGAGGACAATGAGCAGTTCTTC. V is TRBV30 and J is TRBJ2-1; TRBD2 might be the D (6 bases). CDR3 length: 15 amino acids. Trimming removed 2 bases from V and 5 bases from J, with 16 bases in between. Germline CDR1 reads GTSNPN; CDR2 reads SVGIG (reference sequence).

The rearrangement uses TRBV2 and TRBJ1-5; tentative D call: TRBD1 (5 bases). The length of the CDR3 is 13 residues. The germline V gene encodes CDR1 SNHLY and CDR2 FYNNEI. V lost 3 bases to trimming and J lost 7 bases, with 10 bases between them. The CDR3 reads CASSDREHQPQHF. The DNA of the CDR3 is TGTGCCAGCAGTGACAGGGAACACCAGCCCCAGCATTTT.

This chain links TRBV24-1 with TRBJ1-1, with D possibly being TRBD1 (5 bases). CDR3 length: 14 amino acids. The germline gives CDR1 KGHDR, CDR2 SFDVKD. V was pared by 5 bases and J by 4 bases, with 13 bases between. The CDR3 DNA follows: TGTGCCACCAGTGGATTACCGGGACTCACTGAAGCTTTCTTT. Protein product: CATSGLPGLTEAFF.

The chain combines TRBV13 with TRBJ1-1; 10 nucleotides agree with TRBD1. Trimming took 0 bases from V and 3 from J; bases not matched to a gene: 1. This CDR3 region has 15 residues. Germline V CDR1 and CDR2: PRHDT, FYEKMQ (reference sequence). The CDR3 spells CASSLGTGGYTEAFF. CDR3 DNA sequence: TGTGCCAGCAGCTTAGGGACAGGGGGCTACACTGAAGCTTTCTTT.

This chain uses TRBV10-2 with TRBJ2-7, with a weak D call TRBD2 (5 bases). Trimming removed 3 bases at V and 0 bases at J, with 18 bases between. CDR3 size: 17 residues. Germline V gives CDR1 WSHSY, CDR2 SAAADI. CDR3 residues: CASSDIRGWKSSYEQYF. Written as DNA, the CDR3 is TGCGCCAGCAGTGATATCCGAGGGTGGAAGAGCTCCTACGAGCAGTACTTC.